The 20 T cell receptor beta chains presented below share a single source sample, sequenced in a study of T cell repertoires in cytomegalovirus infection. MiXCR, run by TCRdb on the reads, gives a single entry per CDR3 protein. Of some 450,000 distinct CDR3 sequences in the sample, 30% to 40% are singletons; the top ten hold approximately 14%. Sequencing was done on a sample of PBMCs. Receptors were obtained from a human donor in good health (CMV status not recorded). Some clones in this sample may be carry-over from other donors' samples.

This clonotype was observed once. The gene calls are TRBV12-3 or TRBV12-4 and TRBJ1-6, with TRBD1 identical over 8 bases. There are 15 residues in the CDR3. Trimming took 4 bases from V and 8 from J; bases not matched to a gene: 7. CDR3 nucleotides: TGTGCCAGCAGTTCCAGGACAGGGAATCATTCACCCCTCCACTTT. Amino acid sequence: CASSSRTGNHSPLHF.

The table lists this clonotype with many counts. The V gene is TRBV11-2, the J gene TRBJ1-1; D is perhaps TRBD1 (6 bases). This CDR3 is built from 13 residues. V was cut by 5 bases and J by 11 bases, with 18 bases left in between. CDR1 and CDR2 (germline): SGHAT, FQNNGV. The CDR3 is CASSQGPTREAFF. The CDR3, as DNA: TGTGCCAGCAGCCAGGGGCCTACTCGAGAGGCTTTCTTT. The whole variable domain, remainder taken from reference TRBV11-2 and TRBJ1-1, is EAGVAQSPRYKIIEKRQSVAFWCNPISGHATLYWYQQILGQGPKLLIQFQNNGVVDDSQLPKDRFSAERLKGVDSTLKIQPAKLEDSAVYLCASSQGPTREAFFGQGTRLTVV.

Points on this clonotype: This may come from a read error, since a much larger clone is one base off. This rearrangement joins TRBV12-3 or TRBV12-4 to TRBJ1-2, with D possibly TRBD1 on 5 matching bases. Trimming stripped 9 bases from V and 4 bases from J, with 15 bases between. This CDR3 is 13 amino acids long. The CDR3 coding sequence is TGTGCCAGAAGTCGAGACAGCCTCTATGGCTACACCTTC. Translated, it gives CARSRDSLYGYTF.

The chain is built from TRBV5-8 and TRBJ1-1, with TRBD1 matching 9 bases. V trimming: 3 bases; J trimming: 6 bases; junction bases outside the gene matches: 9. This CDR3 comprises 15 residues. Germline CDR1 reads SGHTS; CDR2 reads YDEGEE. The CDR3 sequence: CASSYRTGDFAEAFF. CDR3 DNA sequence: TGTGCCAGCAGCTACCGGACAGGGGACTTCGCTGAAGCTTTCTTT.

The chain carries TRBV18 and TRBJ1-4, with unresolved D. The CDR3 is made up of 15 amino acids. V was trimmed by 6 bases and J by 0 bases, leaving 11 bases between them. In germline, CDR1 is KGHSH, CDR2 LQKENI. The CDR3, as DNA: TGTGCCAGCTCGAGATCGGCGACAACTAATGAAAAACTGTTTTTT. Its translation is CASSRSATTNEKLFF.

This clonotype was counted between two and nine times. The rearrangement joins TRBV29-1 to TRBJ2-5; 7 bases line up with TRBD1. Per the germline V gene, CDR1 is SQVTM and CDR2 is ANQGSEA. V trimming: 4 bases; J trimming: 0 bases; junction bases outside the gene matches: 8. This CDR3 has 15 residues. DNA for the CDR3: TGCAGCGTTGCAAGGGGGCCGAACTACCAAGAGACCCAGTACTTC. This encodes CSVARGPNYQETQYF.

The gene calls are TRBV9 and TRBJ2-1; 10 bases are shared with TRBD2. The CDR3 covers 16 residues. Per the germline V gene, CDR1 is SGDLS and CDR2 is YYNGEE. J lost 9 bases, V lost 0 bases, and 9 bases had no gene match. Here the CDR3 DNA reads TGTGCCAGCAGCGTAGCTCGACTAGCGGGCACCTCTGAGCAGTTCTTC. Protein: CASSVARLAGTSEQFF.

The gene calls are TRBV18 and TRBJ1-2; D possibly corresponds to TRBD1 (6 bases). Trimming took off 3 bases at V and 2 bases at J, with 22 bases between the two ends. The CDR3 consists of 18 residues. CDR1 KGHSH and CDR2 LQKENI come from the germline V gene. The CDR3 nucleotides read TGTGCCAGCTCACCCCGGACCCCCGGAAACAGGGTAAACTATGGCTACACCTTC. It yields the protein CASSPRTPGNRVNYGYTF.

This clonotype has a count of ten or more. The chain links TRBV6-1 to TRBJ2-5; no reliable D call. Trimming removed 7 bases from V and 5 bases from J, with 8 bases in between. Germline V gives CDR1 MNHNS, CDR2 SASEGT. This CDR3 has 11 amino acids. The CDR3 nucleotides are TGTGCCAGCATGATCGGGGAGACCCAGTACTTC. Protein: CASMIGETQYF.

This clonotype was counted a few times. The gene calls are TRBV5-4 and TRBJ2-1; D is undetermined. The CDR3 consists of 12 residues. Germline-derived CDR1 and CDR2 are SGHNT and YYREEE (reference sequence). The V gene lost 0 bases and the J gene lost 10 bases, with 8 bases spanning the gap. Here the CDR3 reads CASSLGVGEQFF. CDR3 sequence (DNA): TGTGCCAGCAGCTTGGGGGTAGGGGAGCAGTTCTTC.

Points on this clonotype: The CDR3 does not end in the conserved phenylalanine or tryptophan, so this is likely a read error. This chain connects TRBV11-2 to TRBJ2-4, with D possibly being TRBD2 (6 bases). V was trimmed by 5 bases and J by 4 bases, leaving 24 bases between them. CDR3 length: 18 amino acids. Germline V gene data show CDR1 as SGHAT and CDR2 as FQNNGV. The CDR3 nucleotides read TGTGCCAGCAGCCGCTCTCGGGGGAAAGCTACCCTTAAAAACATTCAGTACTTA. Its protein product is CASSRSRGKATLKNIQYL.

This clonotype was found a few times. The junction departs from the called germline gene at one end, perhaps through a read error. V and J are TRBV4-1 and TRBJ2-5, with 11 bases matching TRBD2. This CDR3 has 18 amino acids. Germline-derived CDR1 and CDR2 are MGHRA and YSYEKL. The CDR3 loop is CASSQDASGLADQETQYF. Written as DNA, the CDR3 is TGTGCCAGCAGCCAAGATGCTTCGGGACTAGCGGACCAAGAGACCCAGTACTTC.

This clonotype was observed a handful of times. In DNA, the CDR3 is TGTGCCAGCAGCCTCTCGCGGGGAGATACGCAGTATTTT. Translating it yields CASSLSRGDTQYF. The V call is TRBV7-6, the J call TRBJ2-3; D may be TRBD2 (6 bases). The ends were cut back, 5 bases at V and 5 bases at J, with 11 bases in the middle. The CDR3 spans 13 residues. Per germline, CDR1 SGHVS and CDR2 FNYEAQ.

This clonotype was recorded a few times. The chain joins TRBV6-6 to TRBJ2-7; TRBD1 matches 10 bases. With V trimmed by 5 bases and J by 3 bases, 10 bases remained unmatched. Germline-derived CDR1 and CDR2 are MNHNY and SVGAGI (reference sequence). The CDR3 covers 16 residues. The chain's CDR3 is CASSGVRGQGYYEQYF. CDR3 DNA sequence: TGTGCCAGCAGTGGGGTCAGGGGACAGGGGTACTACGAGCAGTACTTC.

This clonotype was counted ten times or more. The rearrangement uses TRBV7-6 and TRBJ1-1; TRBD1 might be the D (5 bases). The CDR3 has 14 residues. V was clipped by 5 bases and J by 0 bases, with 10 bases between them. CDR1 is SGHVS and CDR2 is FNYEAQ in the germline V gene. This chain's CDR3 is CASSQGRMNTEAFF. The CDR3 DNA reads as TGTGCCAGCAGCCAGGGACGGATGAACACTGAAGCTTTCTTT.

In the case of this clonotype: A read error is possible here, since a much larger clone lies one base away. As the CDR3 is not closed by the conserved phenylalanine or tryptophan, this likely results from a read error. The chain uses TRBV7-6 and TRBJ2-2, with D maybe TRBD2 (5 bases). The CDR3 totals 16 residues. V lost 0 bases and J lost 4, with 12 bases in between. Germline CDR1 is SGHVS and CDR2 is FNYEAQ. In DNA form, the CDR3 reads TGTGCCAGCAGCTTAGCAGGGAGTGCCGGCACCGGGGAGCTGTTTTGT. The encoded protein is CASSLAGSAGTGELFC.

In the case of this clonotype: With a much larger clone just one base away, this may be a read error. In this CDR3 the conserved last residue, phenylalanine or tryptophan, is missing, so a read error is likely. This sequence joins TRBV7-8 and TRBJ2-1, with 10 bases lining up with TRBD2. Unmatched junction bases numbered 3, after V lost 1 base and J lost 6 bases. The CDR3 runs to 15 residues. Germline CDR1 reads SGHVS; CDR2 reads FQNEAQ. This CDR3 is CASSLVSGGTNEQFL. For the CDR3, the DNA is TGTGCCAGCAGCTTAGTTAGCGGGGGGACCAATGAGCAGTTCTTA.

This clonotype was counted many times. V and J are TRBV7-8 and TRBJ2-3; D might be TRBD1 (6 bases). V lost 5 bases and J lost 10, with 16 bases in between. The CDR3 sequence is 13 residues long. Germline loops: CDR1 SGHVS, CDR2 FQNEAQ. CDR3 DNA sequence: TGTGCCAGCAGCCGAGGGGGAAATGTAGCGCAGTATTTT. It yields the protein CASSRGGNVAQYF.

Turning to this clonotype: This may stem from a read error, because a much larger clone lies one nucleotide away. The chain links TRBV7-8 to TRBJ2-1; D may be TRBD1 (6 bases). The CDR3 contains 13 residues. Germline V gene data show CDR1 as SGHVS and CDR2 as FQNEAQ. The CDR3 DNA follows: TGTTCCAGCAGCATGCGACAGGACAATGAGCAGTTCTTC. Amino acids: CSSSMRQDNEQFF. The complete variable domain, with remaining parts taken from reference TRBV7-8 and TRBJ2-1, reads GAGVSQSPRYKVAKRGQDVALRCDPISGHVSLFWYQQALGQGPEFLTYFQNEAQLDKSGLPSDRFFAERPEGSVSTLKIQRTQQEDSAVYLCSSSMRQDNEQFFGPGTRLTVL.

This clonotype was detected only once. V is TRBV15 and J is TRBJ1-6; D is undetermined. V lost 0 bases and J lost 7, with 7 bases in between. Germline V gene data show CDR1 as LNHNV and CDR2 as YYDKDF (reference sequence). The CDR3 loop spans 14 amino acids. This chain's CDR3 is CATSRDRRNSPLHF. As DNA, the CDR3 is TGTGCCACCAGCAGAGACAGGCGGAATTCACCCCTCCACTTT.